In this sample, the clone carrying this TCR beta chain turned up many times. Its matching antigen is unknown. Looked up from germline, CDR1 is LNHDA and CDR2 is SQIVND (reference sequence). V lost 6 bases, J lost 0 bases, and 6 bases lay in between. This CDR3 region has 14 residues. Transcripts of RNA were the source for amplifying TCR beta CDR3 regions. HTBI primers primed a first-round RT-PCR, and a second-round multiplex PCR followed. A single record per CDR3 protein comes from TCRdb applying MiXCR to the multiplex PCR reads. The sample consists of almost 750,000 distinct CDR3 sequences, 40% of them appearing once. This sample is drawn from a study of Graves' ophthalmopathy and Graves' hyperthyroidism. Study overall: Upon initial diagnosis and before any treatment, peripheral blood was collected.

Study-level findings and limits: Progression of ophthalmopathy was predicted by the model with 65% to 71% sensitivity and approximately 72% specificity.

The source of this sequence is an adult man with Graves' ophthalmopathy. V and J are TRBV19 and TRBJ2-6; D call uncertain. Sequences were obtained from peripheral blood. CDR3 protein: CASSQYSGANVLTF. The CDR3 DNA is TGTGCCAGTAGCCAGTACTCTGGGGCCAACGTCCTGACTTTC.